This T cell receptor (beta chain) was sequenced for a study of long-term antiretroviral therapy in people with HIV. The CDR3 sequence is 16 residues long. Germline CDR1 is MNHEY and CDR2 is SVGAGI. Trimming removed 4 bases from V and 4 bases from J; junction bases left unmatched: 10. The authors ran the immunoSEQ assay, v3.0, at survey level. Profiled with immunoSEQ multiplex PCR; TCRdb holds only in-frame clones, not every one. The sample gives about 34,000 clones, around 79% of which show up once; about 3% is in the top ten. Findings and caveats of the study: Post-ART diversity increased but stayed below transplant donor controls. The repertoire was dominated at all time points by clones expanded before ART.

Treatment of all HIV participants took place in the United States. A word on this clone: No antigen is known for it.

The sample consisted of unsorted PBMCs, taken 1.9 years after starting antiretroviral therapy. The V gene is TRBV6-5, the J gene TRBJ1-2; 9 bases align to TRBD1. This clonotype was obtained from a man between 18 and 35 years old with HIV. The CDR3 DNA sequence: TGTGCCAGCAGTTGCTACCTAGCGGACAGGGGCTATGGCTACACCTTC. This translates into CASSCYLADRGYGYTF.